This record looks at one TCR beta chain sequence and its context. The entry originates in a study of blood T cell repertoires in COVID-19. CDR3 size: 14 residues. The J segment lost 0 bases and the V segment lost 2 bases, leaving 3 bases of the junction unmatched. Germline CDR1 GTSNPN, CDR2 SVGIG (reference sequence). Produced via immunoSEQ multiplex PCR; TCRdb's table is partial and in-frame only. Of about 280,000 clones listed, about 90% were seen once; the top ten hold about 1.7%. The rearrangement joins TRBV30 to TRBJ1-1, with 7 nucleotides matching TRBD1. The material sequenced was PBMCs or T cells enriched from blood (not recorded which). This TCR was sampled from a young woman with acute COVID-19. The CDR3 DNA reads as TGTGCCTGGAGTTCGGGGACAGTGAACACTGAAGCTTTCTTT. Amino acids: CAWSSGTVNTEAFF.